The entry below gives a single T cell receptor beta chain sequence along with its context. What it recognizes is unknown. The data belong to a study of T cell responses to AZD1222 COVID-19 vaccine. The CDR3 sequence is 15 residues long. CDR1 and CDR2 from the germline V gene are SGHVS and FQNEAQ. V lost 5 bases to trimming and J lost 10 bases, with 23 bases between them. Data came from immunoSEQ multiplex PCR; TCRdb stores just in-frame clones and leaves some out. The sample has approximately 150,000 clones; 90% to 95% are singletons. The study, taken as a whole, reports: Every sample of the repertoires postdated the peak T cell response. Dominant at 160-218 and 743-854, vaccine-associated CD4 TCRs also spanned spike.

This clonotype originated in an adult who had recovered from COVID-19. V usage is TRBV7-8 and J usage is TRBJ2-5; D could derive from TRBD1 or TRBD2 (5 bases each). The sequences come from peripheral blood, collected after recovery from COVID-19. The CDR3 sequence is CASSPRGRVILGQYF. The CDR3 coding sequence is TGTGCCAGCAGCCCACGGGGACGTGTCATTTTGGGCCAGTACTTC.